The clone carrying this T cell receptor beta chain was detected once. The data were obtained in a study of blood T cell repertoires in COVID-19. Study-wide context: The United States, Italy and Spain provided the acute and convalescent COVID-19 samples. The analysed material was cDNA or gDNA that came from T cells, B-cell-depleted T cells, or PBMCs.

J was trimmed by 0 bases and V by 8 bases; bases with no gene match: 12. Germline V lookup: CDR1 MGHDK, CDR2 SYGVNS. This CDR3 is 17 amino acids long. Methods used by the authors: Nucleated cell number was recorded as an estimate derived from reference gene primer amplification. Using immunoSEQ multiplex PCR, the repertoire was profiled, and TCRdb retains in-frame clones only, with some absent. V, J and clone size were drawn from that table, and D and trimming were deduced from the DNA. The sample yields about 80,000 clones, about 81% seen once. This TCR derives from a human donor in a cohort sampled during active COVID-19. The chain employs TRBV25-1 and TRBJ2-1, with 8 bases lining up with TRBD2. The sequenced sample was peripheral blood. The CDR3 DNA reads TGTGCCAGCGGTGGTGGAAGCGGGGGTAGCTCCTACAATGAGCAGTTCTTC. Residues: CASGGGSGGSSYNEQFF.